This TCR beta chain is drawn from a study of blood T cell repertoires in COVID-19. The wider study: Samples of COVID-19 (acute and convalescent) were obtained from the United States, Italy and Spain. PBMCs, B-cell-depleted T cells, or T cells were the source of the cDNA or gDNA that made up the material.

In the source study's methods: Reference gene primer amplification in the assay estimated nucleated cell counts. Data came from immunoSEQ multiplex PCR; TCRdb stores just in-frame clones and leaves some out. The V and J calls and the clone size are those of that table, but D and trimming were determined from the DNA. The sample shows 250,000 to 300,000 clones, around four fifths of them seen only once. V shed 3 bases and J shed 0 bases, with 9 bases lying between them. The CDR3 loop spans 15 amino acids. Germline V lookup: CDR1 LNHDA, CDR2 SQIVND (reference sequence). This clonotype was obtained from a man aged 55 to 70 who had recovered from COVID-19. Sequencing was done on a sample of peripheral blood. The chain links TRBV19 to TRBJ1-3; D is unresolved. The CDR3 nucleotides read TGTGCCAGTAGTATCGGTGTGAGCTCTGGAAACACCATATATTTT. Its translation is CASSIGVSSGNTIYF.